This entry describes one TCR beta chain. Its specificity is not known. The entry originates in a study of CD8 T cells in ankylosing spondylitis. Study-level findings and limits: Relatively rare in peripheral blood, disease-linked clones were also CD8+. For ankylosing spondylitis blood, a TCR beta motif of seven to nine highly homologous variants appeared characteristic.

Germline CDR1 reads SGDLS; CDR2 reads YYNGEE. The V end was cut by 0 bases, the J end by 5 bases, with 17 bases between. This CDR3 has 16 residues. The TCR beta libraries were generated through quantitative 5'-RACE incorporating molecular barcodes. TCRdb analysed the 5' RACE reads with MiXCR anew, one entry per CDR3 protein. This sample yields approximately 140,000 distinct CDR3 sequences, of which around 43% are seen a single time; nearly 15% belongs to the top ten. The chain couples TRBV9 to TRBJ2-5, with a weak D call TRBD1 (5 bases). The TCR sequence derives from a male donor with ankylosing spondylitis. Sequencing was performed on synovial fluid, either unsorted or a sorted T cell fraction (not recorded which). The CDR3 nucleotides are TGTGCCAGCAGCGTAGGAGGACACCTCTTAGAGGAGACCCAGTACTTC. Its translation is CASSVGGHLLEETQYF.